The 26 T cell receptor beta chains given below trace back to one sample, sequenced in a study of identical twins. MiXCR was run by TCRdb on the 5' RACE reads, yielding one entry per CDR3 protein. The table records roughly 200,000 distinct CDR3 sequences, 7.5% of them present only once. This sample also belongs to another study, concerning yellow fever vaccine responses in identical twins.

Sequencing used memory (CD45RO+) T cells sorted from blood. The receptors stem from a woman aged 18-29 years in good health.

This clonotype was seen only a few times. The V gene is TRBV29-1, the J gene TRBJ2-1, with TRBD1 identical over 7 bases. V shed 7 bases, J shed 5 bases, and the junction held 5 bases outside the gene matches. Germline assignment: CDR1 SQVTM and CDR2 ANQGSEA. The CDR3 is made up of 12 amino acids. The CDR3 sequence: CSGDRADNEQFF. CDR3 DNA sequence: TGCAGCGGAGACAGGGCTGACAATGAGCAGTTCTTC.

This chain connects TRBV7-8 to TRBJ2-1; 12 bases are a match to TRBD2. Germline values: CDR1 SGHVS, CDR2 FQNEAQ. V was clipped by 5 bases and J by 8 bases; unmatched bases: 10. The CDR3 consists of 16 residues. CDR3: CASSKLAGGLGDEQFF. In DNA, the CDR3 is TGTGCCAGCAGCAAACTAGCGGGGGGCCTGGGGGATGAGCAGTTCTTC.

The sample holds a few counts of this clonotype. The chain combines TRBV2 with TRBJ1-5, with no clear D. CDR3 length equals 15 residues. Germline V CDR1 and CDR2: SNHLY, FYNNEI. The V end lost 5 bases, the J end lost 4 bases, and 15 bases lay between the germline ends. The CDR3: CASSPGLSENQPQHF. The CDR3 nucleotides read TGTGCCAGCAGTCCGGGTCTTTCAGAAAATCAGCCCCAGCATTTT.

Ten or more counts support this clonotype. V and J are TRBV5-1 and TRBJ2-7; D is unresolved. Germline lookup yields CDR1 SGHRS and CDR2 YFSETQ. The CDR3 sequence is 15 residues long. The V end was cut by 0 bases, the J end by 5 bases, with 15 bases between. This CDR3 reads CASSLDQGYINEQYF. The CDR3 DNA sequence: TGCGCCAGCAGCTTGGATCAAGGGTATATCAACGAGCAGTACTTC.

The CDR3 here is CATSSDLTNQPQHF. DNA for the CDR3: TGTGCCACCAGTTCGGACCTAACCAATCAGCCCCAGCATTTT. The chain links TRBV24-1 to TRBJ1-5; D unclear. This CDR3 contains 14 residues. The germline V gene has CDR1 KGHDR and CDR2 SFDVKD. Trimming left V 6 bases short and J 3 bases short, with 11 bases between.

At least ten counts were recorded for this clonotype. The chain has TRBV12-3 or TRBV12-4 and TRBJ1-2; no firm D call. The CDR3 is 12 residues long. Trimming took off 5 bases at V and 4 bases at J, with 8 bases between the two ends. The CDR3 nucleotides read TGTGCCAGCAGTAAAAAGGGCTATGGCTACACCTTC. Protein sequence: CASSKKGYGYTF.

This clonotype was seen many times. The chain recombines TRBV7-9 with TRBJ2-1; 7 bases are shared with TRBD1. V dropped 2 bases and J dropped 7; count of bases not matched to a gene: 8. CDR3 length: 15 residues. Germline assignment: CDR1 SEHNR and CDR2 FQNEAQ (reference sequence). The chain's CDR3 is CASSLMVGTENEQFF. CDR3 DNA: TGTGCCAGCAGCTTAATGGTGGGGACAGAAAATGAGCAGTTCTTC.

This clonotype was seen repeatedly, ten times or more. This sequence joins TRBV2 and TRBJ2-4, with D perhaps matching TRBD1 (5 bases). Between the trimmed V and J ends, which lost 6 bases and 0 bases, there was a span of 18 bases. This CDR3 contains 17 residues. Germline lookup yields CDR1 SNHLY and CDR2 FYNNEI. The CDR3 nucleotides are TGTGCCAGCAGAGAAAGACAGAATCTTATAGCCAAAAACATTCAGTACTTC. Amino acid sequence: CASRERQNLIAKNIQYF.

This clonotype was seen many times. The chain uses TRBV2 and TRBJ2-6; either TRBD1 or TRBD2 may fit D (6 bases each). Germline V gives CDR1 SNHLY, CDR2 FYNNEI. The CDR3 is 16 amino acids. V dropped 2 bases and J dropped 3 bases, with 11 bases sitting between them. The CDR3 is CASSELGGSGANVLTF. The DNA of the CDR3 is TGTGCCAGCAGTGAACTCGGGGGCAGTGGGGCCAACGTCCTGACTTTC.

The chain joins TRBV27 to TRBJ2-4, with 8 bases that match TRBD2. Germline V CDR1 and CDR2: MNHEY, SMNVEV (reference sequence). There are 17 residues in the CDR3. After removal of 6 bases from V and 1 base from J, the junction contained 11 bases not matched to a gene. The CDR3 bases are TGTGCCAGCAGCCTAGCGGGCCCCGTGGGGGCCAAAAACATTCAGTACTTC. Protein product: CASSLAGPVGAKNIQYF.

V and J are TRBV5-6 and TRBJ2-5, with 11 bases lining up with TRBD2. V lost 4 bases to trimming and J lost 2 bases; unmatched junction nucleotides: 7. The CDR3 is 16 amino acids. In germline, CDR1 is SGHDT, CDR2 YYEEEE. The CDR3 coding sequence is TGTGCCAGCAGCCCAGGACTAGCGGGCAAACAAGAGACCCAGTACTTC. This encodes CASSPGLAGKQETQYF.

This clonotype occurred many times. The chain joins TRBV29-1 to TRBJ2-3; possible D gene TRBD1, 6 bases. The CDR3 consists of 12 residues. With 7 bases removed from V and 4 bases from J, the gap between germline ends came to 12 bases. CDR1 and CDR2 (germline): SQVTM, ANQGSEA. The CDR3 loop is CSAGHRADTQYF. CDR3 DNA: TGCAGCGCGGGACATAGGGCAGATACGCAGTATTTT.

The chain joins TRBV3-1 to TRBJ1-1, with 7 bases that match TRBD1. The V gene end was trimmed by 9 bases and the J gene end by 4 bases; junction bases not matched to a gene: 2. Germline V gives CDR1 LGHDT, CDR2 YNNKEL (reference sequence). The CDR3 has 11 residues. The chain's CDR3 is CASHRGTEAFF. CDR3 bases: TGTGCCAGTCACAGGGGCACTGAAGCTTTCTTT.

This clonotype was counted ten times or more. The V and J genes are TRBV3-1 and TRBJ2-1, with 9 bases fitting TRBD1. Germline V gives CDR1 LGHDT, CDR2 YNNKEL (reference sequence). J was trimmed by 6 bases and V by 0 bases; bases with no gene match: 3. The CDR3 has 15 amino acids. The CDR3 DNA sequence: TGTGCCAGCAGCCAAGAGGTGACAGGGGGCAATGAGCAGTTCTTC. Translated, it gives CASSQEVTGGNEQFF.

This clonotype was seen repeatedly, ten times or more. V and J are TRBV7-2 and TRBJ2-7; 8 bases fit TRBD1. Germline CDR1 and CDR2: SGHTA and FQGNSA. The CDR3 consists of 15 residues. The junction had 12 bases not matched to a gene; V was cut back by 5 bases and J by 6 bases. This CDR3 is CASSTHGQGLGEQYF. CDR3 nucleotide sequence: TGTGCCAGCAGCACCCACGGACAGGGTCTCGGCGAGCAGTACTTC.

The table lists this clonotype with many counts. The junction does not match germline at one end; this may be a read error. V usage is TRBV7-7 and J usage is TRBJ2-2, with 10 nucleotides matching TRBD2. The CDR3 has 16 residues. Per germline, CDR1 SSHAT and CDR2 FNYEAQ (reference sequence). CDR3 loop: CASSLASGSGTGELFF. The CDR3 region has the DNA TGTGCTAGCAGCTTAGCTAGCGGGAGCGGCACCGGGGAGCTGTTTTTT.

Only a few counts were recorded for this clonotype. V usage is TRBV27 and J usage is TRBJ2-7, with 9 positions matching TRBD1. Germline values: CDR1 MNHEY, CDR2 SMNVEV (reference sequence). The junction had 6 bases not matched to a gene; V was cut back by 3 bases and J by 3 bases. This CDR3 region has 15 residues. The CDR3 protein is CASSFGGQGNYEQYF. The CDR3 DNA reads TGTGCCAGCAGTTTTGGTGGACAGGGGAACTACGAGCAGTACTTC.

The genes are TRBV30 and TRBJ2-7; 10 bases fit TRBD1. The germline CDR1 and CDR2 sequences are GTSNPN and SVGIG (reference sequence). The CDR3 is made up of 14 amino acids. J gave up 4 bases and V 3 bases, and 6 bases lay outside the gene matches. The CDR3 reads CAWRRQGAGYEQYF. The CDR3 region has the DNA TGTGCCTGGAGGAGACAGGGGGCGGGATACGAGCAGTACTTC.

This clonotype has more than one count but fewer than ten. The rearrangement links TRBV6-1 to TRBJ2-1; 11 bases are a match to TRBD2. Germline loops: CDR1 MNHNS, CDR2 SASEGT. The length of the CDR3 is 16 residues. The junction had 7 bases not matched to a gene; V was cut back by 7 bases and J by 2 bases. The CDR3 reads CASTSKGLAAYNEQFF. CDR3 nucleotide sequence: TGTGCCAGCACGTCCAAGGGACTAGCGGCCTACAATGAGCAGTTCTTC.

This clonotype occurred many times. This rearrangement joins TRBV7-2 to TRBJ2-7, with TRBD1 matching over 7 bases. The CDR3 is 12 amino acids. Germline V gene sequence: CDR1 SGHTA, CDR2 FQGNSA. Trimming removed 4 bases from V and 3 bases from J; junction bases left unmatched: 0. CDR3 protein: CASSWDSYEQYF. CDR3 sequence (DNA): TGTGCCAGCAGCTGGGACAGCTACGAGCAGTACTTC.

This sequence joins TRBV11-2 and TRBJ2-5; D gene ambiguous. The CDR3 has 12 residues. V was shortened by 1 base and J by 7 bases, with 7 bases between the two germline ends. The germline gives CDR1 SGHAT, CDR2 FQNNGV. CDR3 sequence: CASSLGRWTQYF. The CDR3 region has the DNA TGTGCCAGCAGCTTAGGTCGTTGGACCCAGTACTTC.

The sample holds many counts of this clonotype. The V and J genes are TRBV28 and TRBJ1-5; D perhaps matches TRBD1 (5 bases). The CDR3 has 16 residues. V shed 6 bases and J shed 5 bases, with 20 bases lying between them. Germline CDR1 reads MDHEN; CDR2 reads SYDVKM. The CDR3 DNA follows: TGTGCCAGCAGCTCCAGGGAGGGGCAGGTCGATCAGCCCCAGCATTTT. It encodes CASSSREGQVDQPQHF.

In its sample, this clonotype was seen a few times. The chain is built from TRBV7-3 and TRBJ2-3; 7 bases fit TRBD2. V was pared by 2 bases and J by 6 bases, with 8 bases of the junction left unmatched. CDR3 length: 15 residues. The germline V gene has CDR1 SGHTA and CDR2 FQGTGA. The CDR3 spells CASSLLRRTRDTQYF. The CDR3 nucleotides read TGTGCCAGCAGCTTACTTCGCCGGACTAGGGATACGCAGTATTTT.

The V gene is TRBV30, the J gene TRBJ2-3, with D hard to call. CDR3 length equals 12 residues. The germline V gene encodes CDR1 GTSNPN and CDR2 SVGIG (reference sequence). Trimming took off 2 bases at V and 7 bases at J, with 10 bases between the two ends. The CDR3 protein is CAWSRHSHTQYF. The CDR3 region has the DNA TGTGCCTGGAGTCGCCATTCCCATACGCAGTATTTT.

Comments on this clonotype: A read error may be the cause here, since a much bigger clone is one base away. The chain couples TRBV6-6 to TRBJ2-7, with TRBD1 as a possible D gene (5 bases). This CDR3 contains 13 residues. Germline V gene lookup returns CDR1 MNHNY and CDR2 SVGAGI (reference sequence). The CDR3 here is CASGYLRDYEQYF. The CDR3 region has the DNA TGTGCCAGCGGTTATCTCAGGGACTACGAGCAGTACTTC.

This clonotype was detected only a few times. The chain couples TRBV4-3 to TRBJ2-7; D unresolved. V lost 1 base, J lost 2 bases, and 9 bases lay in between. Germline V gene sequence: CDR1 LGHNA, CDR2 YSLEER. CDR3 size: 14 residues. The CDR3 loop is CASSQASVAYEQYF. The CDR3 region has the DNA TGCGCCAGCAGCCAAGCTTCCGTGGCCTACGAGCAGTACTTC.